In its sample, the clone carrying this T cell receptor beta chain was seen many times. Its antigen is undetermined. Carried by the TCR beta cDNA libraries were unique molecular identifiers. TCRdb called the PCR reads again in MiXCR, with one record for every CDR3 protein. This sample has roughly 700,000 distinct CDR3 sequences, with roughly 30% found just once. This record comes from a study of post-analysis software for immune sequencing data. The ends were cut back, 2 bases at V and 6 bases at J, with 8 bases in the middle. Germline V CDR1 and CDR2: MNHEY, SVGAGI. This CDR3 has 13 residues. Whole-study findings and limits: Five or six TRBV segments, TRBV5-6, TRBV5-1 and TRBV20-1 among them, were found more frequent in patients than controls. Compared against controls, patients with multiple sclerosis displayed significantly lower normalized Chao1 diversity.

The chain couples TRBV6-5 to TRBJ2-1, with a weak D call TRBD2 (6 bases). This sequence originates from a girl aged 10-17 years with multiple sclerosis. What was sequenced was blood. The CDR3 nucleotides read TGTGCCAGCAGTTACGTGGAGGGCAATGAGCAGTTCTTC. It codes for CASSYVEGNEQFF.